This T cell receptor beta chain is from a study of regulatory T cells in long-lasting Graves disease. Study observations and caveats: Whereas about a thousand public clonotypes were shared by new patients, persistent patients shared more, at a few thousand.

At least ten counts were recorded for this clonotype. Its target is not known. Trimming removed 7 bases from V and 2 bases from J, with 14 bases in between. Germline V gene sequence: CDR1 MNHEY, CDR2 SMNVEV (reference sequence). CDR3 size: 14 residues. Arm-PCR of CDR3 regions and iRepertoire HTBI primers were used to build TCR beta libraries. TCRdb re-called the multiplex PCR reads with MiXCR, one entry per CDR3 protein. Of some 600,000 distinct CDR3 sequences in the sample, about 16% were seen once. Specified time point: newly diagnosed GD, antithyroid drugs for less than 3 months. From PBMCs, RNA was extracted and then used to make the TCR library. As collected, the peripheral blood samples measured 7.5 to 10 milliliters each and went into EDTA tubes. This sample also appeared in a second study, on T cells in Graves' hyperthyroidism and ophthalmopathy. That study reports: Patients aged 18 to 65 had newly diagnosed hyperthyroidism of under 2 months' duration. The TCR CDR3 first-round RT-PCR relied on the HTBI primer set.

This clonotype was sampled from a man between 18 and 35 years old with Graves disease. V gene TRBV27 combines with J gene TRBJ1-1; D is undetermined. Sequenced here: peripheral blood mononuclear cells (PBMCs), sampled at new diagnosis, from a patient treated with antithyroid drugs. The CDR3 loop reads CASNPVDGNTEAFF. DNA for the CDR3: TGTGCCAGCAATCCCGTGGACGGAAACACTGAAGCTTTCTTT.